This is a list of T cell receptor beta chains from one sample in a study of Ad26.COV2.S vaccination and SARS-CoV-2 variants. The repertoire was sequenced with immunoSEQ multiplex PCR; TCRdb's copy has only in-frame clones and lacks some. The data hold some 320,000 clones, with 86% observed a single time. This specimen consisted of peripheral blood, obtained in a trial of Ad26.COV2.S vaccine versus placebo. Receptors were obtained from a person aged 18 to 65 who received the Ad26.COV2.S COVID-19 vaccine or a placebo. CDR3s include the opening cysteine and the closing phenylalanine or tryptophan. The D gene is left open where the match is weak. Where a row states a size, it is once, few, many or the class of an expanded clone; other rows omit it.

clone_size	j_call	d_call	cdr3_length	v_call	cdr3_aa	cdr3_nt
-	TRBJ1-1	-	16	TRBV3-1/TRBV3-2	CASSPLWRGEATEAFF	TGTGCCAGCAGCCCTTTGTGGCGGGGTGAGGCCACTGAAGCTTTCTTT
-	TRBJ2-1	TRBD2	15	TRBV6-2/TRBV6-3	CASSQTSGGADEQFF	TGTGCCAGCAGCCAAACTAGCGGGGGGGCTGATGAGCAGTTCTTC
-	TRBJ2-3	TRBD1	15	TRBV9	CASSVEGGKGDTQYF	TGTGCCAGCAGCGTAGAAGGGGGCAAGGGGGATACGCAGTATTTT
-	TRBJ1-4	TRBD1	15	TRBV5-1	CASTTGQGGGEKLFF	TGCGCCAGCACGACCGGACAGGGCGGAGGTGAAAAACTGTTTTTT
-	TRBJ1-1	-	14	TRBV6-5	CASSQLLGRTEAFF	TGTGCCAGCAGCCAACTTTTGGGGCGGACTGAAGCTTTCTTT
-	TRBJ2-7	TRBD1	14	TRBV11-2	CASILTGTGGEQYF	TGTGCCAGCATCCTGACCGGGACAGGGGGCGAGCAGTACTTC
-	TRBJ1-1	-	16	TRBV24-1	CATSDSPGPQNTEAFF	TGTGCCACCAGTGATTCACCGGGACCTCAAAACACTGAAGCTTTCTTT
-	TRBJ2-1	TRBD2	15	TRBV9	CASSVGSGGYNEQFF	TGTGCCAGCAGCGTAGGTAGCGGGGGGTACAATGAGCAGTTCTTC
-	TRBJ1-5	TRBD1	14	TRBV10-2	CASSDYLGTEPQHF	TGCGCCAGCAGTGACTACCTTGGGACAGAGCCCCAGCATTTT
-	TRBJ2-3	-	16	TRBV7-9	CASSSPWGPEADTQYF	TGTGCCAGCAGCTCCCCCTGGGGGCCTGAGGCAGATACGCAGTATTTT
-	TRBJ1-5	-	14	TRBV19	CASQYLTVPSAQHF	TGTGCCAGCCAATATTTGACAGTCCCATCAGCCCAGCATTTT
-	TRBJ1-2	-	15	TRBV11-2	CASSLSGPAPYGYTF	TGTGCCAGCAGCTTGTCGGGGCCAGCGCCCTATGGCTACACCTTC
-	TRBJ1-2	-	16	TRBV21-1	CASSKGAGGANYGYTF	TGTGCCAGCAGCAAAGGTGCAGGGGGCGCTAACTATGGCTACACCTTC
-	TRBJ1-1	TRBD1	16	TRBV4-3	CASSQTPGGANTEAFF	TGCGCCAGCAGCCAAACCCCAGGGGGGGCGAACACTGAAGCTTTCTTT
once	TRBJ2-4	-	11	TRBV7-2	CASSFGNIQYF	TGTGCCAGCAGCTTCGGAAACATTCAGTACTTC
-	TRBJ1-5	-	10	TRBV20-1	CSARGDSQHF	TGCAGTGCTAGGGGGGATTCCCAGCATTTT
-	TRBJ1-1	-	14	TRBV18	CASSEFSGNTEAFF	TGTGCCAGCTCAGAGTTCTCCGGGAACACTGAAGCTTTCTTT
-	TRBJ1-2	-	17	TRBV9	CASSGSVRGPVSYGYTF	TGTGCCAGCAGCGGTTCGGTCCGGGGGCCCGTAAGTTATGGCTACACCTTC
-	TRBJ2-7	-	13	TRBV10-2	CASRLDRMYEQYF	TGCGCCAGCAGGTTGGACAGAATGTACGAGCAGTACTTC
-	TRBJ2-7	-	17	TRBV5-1	CASSPGLGGDRSYEQYF	TGCGCCAGCAGCCCCGGTTTGGGGGGCGATAGGTCCTACGAGCAGTACTTC
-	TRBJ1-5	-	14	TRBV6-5	CASRRGHGDQPQHF	TGTGCCAGCAGGAGAGGACACGGAGATCAGCCCCAGCATTTT
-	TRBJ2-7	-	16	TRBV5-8	CASSPGAHPLTSEQYF	TGTGCCAGCAGCCCAGGGGCCCATCCTCTGACCTCCGAGCAGTACTTC
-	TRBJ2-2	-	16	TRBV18	CASSPIGAGHTGELFF	TGTGCCAGCTCACCAATTGGAGCAGGTCACACCGGGGAGCTGTTTTTT
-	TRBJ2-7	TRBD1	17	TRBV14	CASSQNAPGQGTYEQYF	TGTGCCAGCAGCCAGAACGCACCGGGACAGGGGACCTACGAGCAGTACTTC
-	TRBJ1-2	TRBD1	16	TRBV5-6	CASSRISGQGKSGYTF	TGTGCCAGCAGCCGCATCTCGGGACAGGGGAAGAGTGGCTACACCTTC
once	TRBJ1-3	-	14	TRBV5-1	CASSLQGSGNTIYF	TGCGCCAGCAGCTTGCAGGGGTCAGGAAACACCATATATTTT
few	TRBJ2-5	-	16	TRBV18	CASSPLLGTGEETQYF	TGTGCCAGCTCACCGCTGTTGGGGACGGGGGAAGAGACCCAGTACTTC
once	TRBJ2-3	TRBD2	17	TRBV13	CASSLGTSGGSTDTQYF	TGTGCCAGCAGCTTAGGGACTAGCGGGGGAAGCACAGATACGCAGTATTTT
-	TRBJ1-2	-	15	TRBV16	CASSPRGGKDYGYTF	TGTGCCAGCAGTCCGAGGGGGGGAAAGGACTATGGCTACACCTTC
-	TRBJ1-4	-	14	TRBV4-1	CASSQVNLNEKLFF	TGCGCCAGCAGCCAAGTGAATCTTAATGAAAAACTGTTTTTT
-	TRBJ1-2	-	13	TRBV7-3	CASSPDILGGYTF	TGTGCCAGCAGCCCCGATATACTAGGCGGCTACACCTTC